Shown below are 17 T cell receptor beta chains from a single sample sequenced in a study of response to subunit inactivated influenza vaccine (dated 2018 in TCRdb). Library preparation was by RT-PCR. Sequenced on an Illumina HiSeq 2500. TCRdb trimmed the raw reads at Q25, called clones with MiXCR and kept productive beta chains. Each entry is one CDR3 protein sequence, shown with its most common DNA and genes. This sample gives roughly 790,000 distinct CDR3 sequences in total; around 21% of them show up just once. The ten largest clones capture roughly a tenth of the sample. The sample here was PBMCs from blood, taken around 5 days after vaccination. The source of these receptors is a man in his fifties or sixties who received an inactivated influenza vaccine. Donor details come from another sample of the same person, matched by shared clones.

J is TRBJ2-6 and V is TRBV5-1; possibly TRBD1 or TRBD2 for D (5 bases each). This CDR3 has 16 amino acids. Germline V lookup: CDR1 SGHRS, CDR2 YFSETQ. The germline V and J ends were trimmed by 0 bases and 3 bases, with 10 bases remaining between them. CDR3 in DNA: TGCGCCAGCAGCTTGGATGGGGGTCTTGGGGCCAACGTCCTGACTTTC. Its protein product is CASSLDGGLGANVLTF. Full variable domain (missing parts from reference TRBV5-1 and TRBJ2-6): KAGVTQTPRYLIKTRGQQVTLSCSPISGHRSVSWYQQTPGQGLQFLFEYFSETQRNKGNFPGRFSGRQFSNSRSEMNVSTLELGDSALYLCASSLDGGLGANVLTFGAGSRLTVL.

The chain carries TRBV12-3 or TRBV12-4 and TRBJ2-1, with TRBD1 matching over 7 bases. The junction had 4 bases not matched to a gene; V was cut back by 7 bases and J by 4 bases. There are 13 residues in the CDR3. The CDR3 loop is CASIDREYNEQFF. CDR3 coding DNA: TGTGCCAGCATAGACAGGGAGTACAATGAGCAGTTCTTC.

This rearrangement joins TRBV5-1 to TRBJ2-2; D not certain. The germline CDR1 and CDR2 sequences are SGHRS and YFSETQ. CDR3 size: 14 residues. Trimming removed 4 bases from V and 6 bases from J, with 13 bases in between. The CDR3 DNA reads as TGCGCCAGCAGCCGTCTAGTGAGCGCCGGGGAGCTGTTTTTT. The encoded protein is CASSRLVSAGELFF.

The sample holds one count of this clonotype. The CDR3 region has the DNA TGTGCCACCTCCGGGGGTAGCGGGAGTAGGGAGACCCAGTACTTC. Amino acid sequence: CATSGGSGSRETQYF. The J gene is TRBJ2-5, the V gene TRBV24-1; the match to TRBD2 covers 9 bases. The CDR3 runs 15 residues. Germline CDR1 KGHDR, CDR2 SFDVKD. Trimming took 9 bases from V and 5 from J; bases not matched to a gene: 12.

A few counts support this clonotype. The V and J genes are TRBV7-6 and TRBJ2-1; perhaps D is TRBD1 or TRBD2 (5 bases each). The V end was cut by 1 base, the J end by 6 bases, with 10 bases between. The CDR3 is 14 residues long. The germline gives CDR1 SGHVS, CDR2 FNYEAQ. In DNA, the CDR3 is TGTGCCAGCAGCTTAGAGGTAGGGACCAATGAGCAGTTCTTC. Protein: CASSLEVGTNEQFF.

The chain links TRBV9 to TRBJ2-7; D is undetermined. Trimming left V 0 bases short and J 2 bases short, with 9 bases between. CDR3 length: 14 amino acids. Germline V lookup: CDR1 SGDLS, CDR2 YYNGEE. CDR3 sequence: CASSVESSPYEQYF. CDR3 DNA: TGTGCCAGCAGCGTAGAGAGTAGCCCCTACGAGCAGTACTTC.

There are a few counts of this clonotype. The chain couples TRBV5-4 to TRBJ1-1; D not certain. V lost 1 base to trimming and J lost 0 bases, with 7 bases between them. Germline assignment: CDR1 SGHNT and CDR2 YYREEE (reference sequence). The CDR3 is 14 residues long. For the CDR3, the DNA is TGTGCCAGCAGCTTGCCACTGATGAACACTGAAGCTTTCTTT. This codes for CASSLPLMNTEAFF. Looking up the rest from reference TRBV5-4 and TRBJ1-1 gives the full variable domain: ETGVTQSPTHLIKTRGQQVTLRCSSQSGHNTVSWYQQALGQGPQFIFQYYREEENGRGNFPPRFSGLQFPNYSSELNVNALELDDSALYLCASSLPLMNTEAFFGQGTRLTVV.

This clonotype was seen a few times. The V and J genes are TRBV9 and TRBJ2-2; D is ambiguous. The CDR3 has 16 amino acids. The V end was cut by 0 bases, the J end by 0 bases, with 9 bases between. The germline V gene encodes CDR1 SGDLS and CDR2 YYNGEE. For the CDR3, the DNA is TGTGCCAGCAGCGTAGTCCGCCAGCCGAACACCGGGGAGCTGTTTTTT. This sequence encodes CASSVVRQPNTGELFF.

This clonotype has a handful of counts. The V gene is TRBV7-9, the J gene TRBJ2-3, with D unresolved. V lost 1 base, J lost 5 bases, and 13 bases lay in between. The V gene's germline CDR1 is SEHNR and CDR2 FQNEAQ (reference sequence). The CDR3 runs 15 residues. The CDR3 loop reads CASSLGPVTGDTQYF. The CDR3 nucleotides read TGTGCCAGCAGCTTAGGGCCGGTCACCGGAGATACGCAGTATTTT.

This clonotype showed up just a few times. The chain uses TRBV20-1 and TRBJ2-7; D remains unclear. CDR3 length: 15 residues. Germline lookup yields CDR1 DFQATT and CDR2 SNEGSKA (reference sequence). Trimming took 6 bases from V and 1 from J, leaving 19 bases between them. The CDR3 reads CSALAGQPNSYEQYF. CDR3 DNA: TGCAGTGCCTTAGCCGGGCAACCAAATTCCTACGAGCAGTACTTC.

This clonotype was observed a handful of times. The junction differs from germline at one of its ends, possibly a read error. The chain links TRBV7-9 to TRBJ1-1; D uncertain. The germline gives CDR1 SEHNR, CDR2 FQNEAQ (reference sequence). The CDR3 extends over 10 amino acids. The CDR3 nucleotides are TGTGCCAGCAGCCAAAACCCTATTAGCTTT. As protein: CASSQNPISF.

The chain recombines TRBV20-1 with TRBJ2-5, with 10 bases identical to TRBD2. Looked up from germline, CDR1 is DFQATT and CDR2 is SNEGSKA (reference sequence). CDR3 length equals 14 residues. V gave up 6 bases and J gave up 7 bases; unmatched junction bases: 11. CDR3 DNA: TGCAGTGCCAAAGGGGGGACTAGCGTTGCGACCCAGTACTTC. Translation: CSAKGGTSVATQYF.

This clonotype was seen more than once but under ten times. This chain uses TRBV28 with TRBJ1-2; D ambiguous. This CDR3 is built from 15 residues. CDR1 is MDHEN, CDR2 SYDVKM, per germline. V was trimmed by 6 bases and J by 2 bases, leaving 16 bases between them. CDR3 region: CASRPPLARNYGYTF. The CDR3 DNA follows: TGTGCCAGCAGGCCCCCCCTGGCGCGAAACTATGGCTACACCTTC.

This clonotype was counted a few times. The rearrangement uses TRBV7-2 and TRBJ1-5, with D perhaps TRBD1 (5 bases). V gave up 4 bases and J gave up 5 bases, with 12 bases separating them. This CDR3 region has 14 residues. Germline V gene sequence: CDR1 SGHTA, CDR2 FQGNSA. CDR3 protein: CASSSGGGDQPQHF. The CDR3 DNA reads as TGTGCCAGCAGCTCGGGGGGAGGGGATCAGCCCCAGCATTTT.

The rearrangement links TRBV10-3 to TRBJ2-1; 15 bases line up with TRBD2. The CDR3 is made up of 16 amino acids. V was pared by 6 bases and J by 4 bases, with 4 bases of the junction left unmatched. Looked up from germline, CDR1 is ENHRY and CDR2 is SYGVKD. CDR3 coding DNA: TGTGCCATCAGCTCAGGACTAGCGGGAGGGTACAATGAGCAGTTCTTC. Protein product: CAISSGLAGGYNEQFF.

This clonotype was counted only a few times. As DNA, the CDR3 is TGTGCCAGCAGCGCCGACGTCTATGGCTACACCTTC. Translating it yields CASSADVYGYTF. The rearrangement uses TRBV13 and TRBJ1-2; D is ambiguous. The CDR3 has 12 residues. Between the trimmed V and J ends, which lost 5 bases and 4 bases, there was a span of 8 bases. CDR1 and CDR2 from the germline V gene are PRHDT and FYEKMQ (reference sequence). Full variable domain (outside the CDR3, taken from reference TRBV13 and TRBJ1-2): AAGVIQSPRHLIKEKRETATLKCYPIPRHDTVYWYQQGPGQDPQFLISFYEKMQSDKGSIPDRFSAQQFSDYHSELNMSSLELGDSALYFCASSADVYGYTFGSGTRLTVV.

The chain links TRBV20-1 to TRBJ2-5; D is ambiguous. The germline V and J ends were trimmed by 6 bases and 4 bases, with 9 bases remaining between them. The CDR3 is 11 amino acids. Germline V gene sequence: CDR1 DFQATT, CDR2 SNEGSKA (reference sequence). The CDR3 DNA sequence: TGCAGTGCGGAGCGAGGAGAGACCCAGTACTTC. This encodes CSAERGETQYF.